This T cell receptor (beta chain) came from a study of OX40 agonist ivuxolimab in advanced cancers. Profiled with immunoSEQ multiplex PCR; TCRdb holds only in-frame clones, not every one. The sample includes some 70,000 clones, 91% of them seen just once. This CDR3 is 15 amino acids long. Deletions cut 6 bases from V and 4 bases from J, with 15 bases between. Germline loops: CDR1 MNHNY, CDR2 SVGAGI (reference sequence). The chain carries TRBV6-6 and TRBJ2-2, with D possibly matching TRBD1 (5 bases). The receptor's source is an adult with an advanced solid tumor such as melanoma, head and neck, liver or kidney cancer. This specimen consisted of CD4+ or CD8+ T cells sorted from blood, obtained in a trial of the OX40 agonist ivuxolimab. CDR3 in DNA: TGTGCCAGCAGCCCACAAACGACAGTCACCGGGGAGCTGTTTTTT. It encodes CASSPQTTVTGELFF.